The 22 T cell receptor beta chains listed next were all sequenced from one sample in a study of shared clonotypes between healthy human individuals. The data were produced by immunoSEQ multiplex PCR, yet TCRdb's version contains in-frame clones alone and is incomplete. This table has about 2 million clones, around 96% appearing once. CD45RO-negative, CCR7-selected cells formed the naive CD8 fraction, which excluded terminally differentiated effector memory CD45RA+ cells. Material: naive CD8+ T cells sorted from blood. These receptors all stem from a young man in good health.

The J gene is TRBJ2-7, the V gene TRBV10-1, with 11 nucleotides matching TRBD1. The CDR3 is 14 residues long. The germline gives CDR1 WNHNN, CDR2 SYGVQD (reference sequence). J lost 4 bases, V lost 10 bases, and 9 bases had no gene match. The CDR3 DNA reads as TGCGCCACTCGGTCCCGGGACAGGGGGTACGAGCAGTACTTC. It yields the protein CATRSRDRGYEQYF.

V gene TRBV28 combines with J gene TRBJ2-7; TRBD2 might be the D (6 bases). This CDR3 spans 16 amino acids. V lost 6 bases, J lost 1 base, and 19 bases lay in between. Germline V gene sequence: CDR1 MDHEN, CDR2 SYDVKM. CDR3 sequence: CASRNTIGGDSYEQYF. For the CDR3, the DNA is TGTGCCAGCAGGAATACTATAGGAGGGGATTCCTACGAGCAGTACTTC.

This chain connects TRBV5-6 to TRBJ1-4; D is perhaps TRBD1 (5 bases). Germline V gives CDR1 SGHDT, CDR2 YYEEEE. Trimming took off 2 bases at V and 7 bases at J, with 15 bases between the two ends. This CDR3 comprises 15 residues. The chain's CDR3 is CASSLGGGTFEKLFF. CDR3 in DNA: TGTGCCAGCAGCTTAGGCGGGGGAACATTTGAAAAACTGTTTTTT.

The count of this clone is one. The chain joins TRBV28 to TRBJ1-3, with 10 nucleotides matching TRBD1. Germline V lookup: CDR1 MDHEN, CDR2 SYDVKM. With 4 bases clipped from V and 3 bases from J, the junction kept 9 bases outside the gene matches. The CDR3 is 17 amino acids. The CDR3: CASSYPIGTGDGNTIYF. In DNA, the CDR3 is TGTGCCAGCAGTTACCCGATAGGGACAGGGGATGGAAACACCATATATTTT. The complete variable domain, with remaining parts taken from reference TRBV28 and TRBJ1-3, reads DVKVTQSSRYLVKRTGEKVFLECVQDMDHENMFWYRQDPGLGLRLIYFSYDVKMKEKGDIPEGYSVSREKKERFSLILESASTNQTSMYLCASSYPIGTGDGNTIYFGEGSWLTVV.

The rearrangement links TRBV7-6 to TRBJ2-1; D perhaps matches TRBD2 (7 bases). Trimming removed 1 base from V and 8 bases from J, with 12 bases in between. The germline V gene encodes CDR1 SGHVS and CDR2 FNYEAQ. CDR3 size: 14 residues. CDR3 nucleotides: TGTGCCAGCAGCTTAGTAGGCGGGGGCGATGAGCAGTTCTTC. Its protein is CASSLVGGGDEQFF.

This clone was seen only once. CDR3 region: CASSSGLFTDSYNEQFF. DNA for the CDR3: TGTGCCAGCAGCTCCGGACTTTTCACCGACTCCTACAATGAGCAGTTCTTC. This chain links TRBV5-6 with TRBJ2-1, with D possibly being TRBD2 (5 bases). The germline CDR1 and CDR2 sequences are SGHDT and YYEEEE. V gave up 3 bases and J gave up 0 bases, with 16 bases separating them. The CDR3 length is 17 residues.

The chain is built from TRBV27 and TRBJ2-7, with a weak D call TRBD2 (6 bases). This CDR3 is built from 15 residues. The germline CDR1 and CDR2 sequences are MNHEY and SMNVEV (reference sequence). Trimming took 5 bases from V and 3 from J, leaving 17 bases between them. CDR3 coding DNA: TGTGCCAGCAGTCCTCTGGGGGGAGGTAACTACGAGCAGTACTTC. It encodes CASSPLGGGNYEQYF.

A few counts support this clone. CDR3 protein: CASSLNDRQPQHF. Written as DNA, the CDR3 is TGCGCCAGCAGCCTCAACGACAGGCAGCCCCAGCATTTT. V and J are TRBV4-1 and TRBJ1-5; D may be TRBD1 (6 bases). Germline V gene sequence: CDR1 MGHRA, CDR2 YSYEKL. Trimming removed 4 bases from V and 7 bases from J, with 11 bases in between. The CDR3 loop spans 13 amino acids.

The rearrangement uses TRBV5-1 and TRBJ1-4, with TRBD1 identical over 8 bases. Germline V gene sequence: CDR1 SGHRS, CDR2 YFSETQ. The CDR3 totals 16 residues. Losses at the gene ends were 2 bases for V and 0 bases for J; bases not matched to a gene: 3. The CDR3 sequence is CASSFGQGATNEKLFF. The DNA of the CDR3 is TGCGCCAGCAGCTTCGGACAGGGTGCAACTAATGAAAAACTGTTTTTT.

This sequence joins TRBV9 and TRBJ2-7; possibly TRBD1 for D (6 bases). CDR1 and CDR2 from the germline V gene are SGDLS and YYNGEE. V was shortened by 0 bases and J by 3 bases, with 10 bases between the two germline ends. The CDR3 is 14 residues long. The CDR3 region has the DNA TGTGCCAGCAGCGTAGGGGACAAGCACTACGAGCAGTACTTC. Its protein is CASSVGDKHYEQYF.

A note on this clone: The sample has other DNA sequences that encode this CDR3 too. In DNA form, the CDR3 reads TGTGCCAGCAGCTTCAACAGGGGGACCGGCGAGCAGTACTTC. Protein sequence: CASSFNRGTGEQYF. This rearrangement joins TRBV7-2 to TRBJ2-7; 8 positions agree with TRBD1. V lost 3 bases to trimming and J lost 6 bases; unmatched junction nucleotides: 7. Germline V lookup: CDR1 SGHTA, CDR2 FQGNSA. This CDR3 has 14 amino acids.

The chain couples TRBV28 to TRBJ2-5; 7 bases fit TRBD2. J was trimmed by 10 bases and V by 4 bases; bases with no gene match: 0. The CDR3 contains 10 residues. CDR1 and CDR2 (germline): MDHEN, SYDVKM. CDR3 region: CASSWDYQYF. The CDR3 DNA sequence: TGTGCCAGCAGTTGGGACTACCAGTACTTC. Together with reference TRBV28 and TRBJ2-5, the CDR3 gives the full variable domain: DVKVTQSSRYLVKRTGEKVFLECVQDMDHENMFWYRQDPGLGLRLIYFSYDVKMKEKGDIPEGYSVSREKKERFSLILESASTNQTSMYLCASSWDYQYFGPGTRLLVL.

The chain recombines TRBV30 with TRBJ2-1; the D gene could be TRBD1 or TRBD2 (8 bases each). Germline CDR1 is GTSNPN and CDR2 is SVGIG (reference sequence). The CDR3 runs to 15 residues. The germline V and J ends were trimmed by 5 bases and 9 bases, with 23 bases remaining between them. CDR3 nucleotides: TGTGCCTGGGCAGGGGGCGTAGCGGGATTTCTTGAGCAGTTCTTC. Its translation: CAWAGGVAGFLEQFF.

The chain has TRBV5-1 and TRBJ2-1; unclear D gene. The germline CDR1 and CDR2 sequences are SGHRS and YFSETQ. The CDR3 spans 14 residues. Trimming left V 0 bases short and J 5 bases short, with 9 bases between. CDR3 DNA: TGCGCCAGCAGCTTGGCCTATTTAAACAATGAGCAGTTCTTC. Its translation: CASSLAYLNNEQFF.

This clone was seen just once. The rearrangement uses TRBV7-6 and TRBJ2-2; 7 nucleotides align to TRBD2. V lost 2 bases to trimming and J lost 2 bases; unmatched junction nucleotides: 5. Per germline, CDR1 SGHVS and CDR2 FNYEAQ. This CDR3 is 16 amino acids long. The CDR3 bases are TGTGCCAGCAGCTTAAGTCCTAGCGGTAACACCGGGGAGCTGTTTTTT. This codes for CASSLSPSGNTGELFF.

In regard to this clone: Other DNA variants within this sample encode the same CDR3. The chain carries TRBV11-3 and TRBJ2-7; the D call may be TRBD1 or TRBD2 (5 bases each). Germline assignment: CDR1 SGHNT and CDR2 YENEEA. The CDR3 is 13 residues long. The V end was cut by 5 bases, the J end by 0 bases, with 8 bases between. CDR3 loop: CASSPGSSYEQYF. CDR3 nucleotides: TGTGCCAGCAGCCCAGGGAGCTCCTACGAGCAGTACTTC.

This clone was observed a handful of times. Distinct nucleotide sequences in the sample also encode this CDR3. This sequence joins TRBV6-5 and TRBJ2-7; D unclear. There are 13 residues in the CDR3. Germline lookup yields CDR1 MNHEY and CDR2 SVGAGI. Trimming took off 0 bases at V and 6 bases at J, with 9 bases between the two ends. For the CDR3, the DNA is TGTGCCAGCAGTTACTCGATAGGTCTCGAGCAGTACTTC. Translation: CASSYSIGLEQYF.

To note about this clone: This same CDR3 is encoded by further DNA sequences in the sample. The chain has TRBV9 and TRBJ2-7; D remains unclear. The CDR3 has 13 amino acids. The ends were cut back, 0 bases at V and 6 bases at J, with 10 bases in the middle. Germline loops: CDR1 SGDLS, CDR2 YYNGEE. CDR3 in DNA: TGTGCCAGCAGCGTAGTTGGAGATAGCGAGCAGTACTTC. Its translation: CASSVVGDSEQYF.

V is TRBV5-1 and J is TRBJ2-1; 9 nucleotides line up with TRBD2. Germline V lookup: CDR1 SGHRS, CDR2 YFSETQ. Trimming took 3 bases from V and 6 from J; bases not matched to a gene: 1. The CDR3 sequence is 13 residues long. In nucleotides, the CDR3 is TGCGCCAGCAGCTATAGCGGGAGCAATGAGCAGTTCTTC. Protein product: CASSYSGSNEQFF.

The CDR3 DNA is TGTGCCAGCAGTTACCGGGACTCCCTCCCAGATACGCAGTATTTT. This translates into CASSYRDSLPDTQYF. The chain is built from TRBV6-6 and TRBJ2-3; D perhaps matches TRBD2 (6 bases). Germline loops: CDR1 MNHNY, CDR2 SVGAGI (reference sequence). Trimming shortened V by 2 bases and J by 4 bases, and 13 bases separated the two germline ends. There are 15 residues in the CDR3.

The V call is TRBV2, the J call TRBJ2-5; 9 nucleotides line up with TRBD2. This CDR3 is built from 17 residues. The J segment lost 1 base and the V segment lost 4 bases, leaving 10 bases of the junction unmatched. The germline V gene encodes CDR1 SNHLY and CDR2 FYNNEI. CDR3 sequence reads: CASSVLLAGVFQETQYF. The DNA of the CDR3 is TGTGCCAGCAGTGTTTTACTAGCGGGCGTATTCCAAGAGACCCAGTACTTC.

V gene TRBV28 combines with J gene TRBJ2-1, with 10 bases fitting TRBD2. The V gene's germline CDR1 is MDHEN and CDR2 SYDVKM. Losses at the gene ends were 6 bases for V and 3 bases for J; bases not matched to a gene: 14. The CDR3 runs 18 residues. The CDR3 reads CASSNPTLAGALYNEQFF. In DNA form, the CDR3 reads TGTGCCAGCAGCAACCCCACCCTAGCGGGGGCCCTCTACAATGAGCAGTTCTTC.